The present entry profiles one T cell receptor beta chain with its context. The data stem from a study of blood T cell repertoires in COVID-19. Produced via immunoSEQ multiplex PCR; TCRdb's table is partial and in-frame only. The sample includes approximately 300,000 clones, approximately 90% of them seen just once. Germline trimming cut 2 bases from V and 2 bases from J; bases unmatched to any gene: 0. The CDR3 is 14 amino acids. Germline V lookup: CDR1 MNHEY, CDR2 SVGAGI. The J gene is TRBJ2-1, the V gene TRBV6-5; 7 positions match TRBD2. This receptor was taken from a woman aged 18-29 years who had recovered from COVID-19. Input material: PBMCs or T cells enriched from blood (not recorded which). CDR3 in DNA: TGTGCCAGCAGTTACGCGGGAGCCTACAATGAGCAGTTCTTC. Its protein product is CASSYAGAYNEQFF.